What follows are 24 T cell receptor beta chains derived from one specimen sequenced in a study of neurological immune-mediated disorders. One entry per CDR3 protein, called by TCRdb with MiXCR from the 5' RACE reads. Among around 130,000 distinct CDR3 sequences, about 3.4% were seen once, and the ten largest hold roughly 1.3%. What was sequenced was PBMCs. The source is a woman aged 30 to 39 with multiple sclerosis.

This clonotype was seen many times. The V gene is TRBV5-1, the J gene TRBJ1-1; perhaps TRBD1 as D (5 bases). Germline V gene data show CDR1 as SGHRS and CDR2 as YFSETQ. CDR3 size: 15 residues. Deletions cut 0 bases from V and 4 bases from J, with 13 bases between. In DNA form, the CDR3 reads TGCGCCAGCAGCTTGGCGGGGCCCGGTTTCACTGAAGCTTTCTTT. Its protein is CASSLAGPGFTEAFF.

In this sample, this clonotype turned up many times. V and J are TRBV7-7 and TRBJ2-7; D is uncertain. The germline CDR1 and CDR2 sequences are SSHAT and FNYEAQ (reference sequence). The V end lost 1 base, the J end lost 5 bases, and 9 bases lay between the germline ends. The CDR3 sequence is 13 residues long. DNA for the CDR3: TGTGCCAGCAGCTTAGGGGCCCTTAACGAGCAGTACTTC. Its translation: CASSLGALNEQYF.

This clonotype has ten or more counts. This chain links TRBV20-1 with TRBJ2-3; D is unresolved. This CDR3 spans 13 amino acids. V was trimmed by 6 bases and J by 2 bases, leaving 12 bases between them. From germline, CDR1 is DFQATT and CDR2 SNEGSKA (reference sequence). The CDR3 DNA reads as TGCAGTGCAGCAGGCCAAAACACAGATACGCAGTATTTT. This sequence encodes CSAAGQNTDTQYF.

This clonotype was counted many times. This rearrangement joins TRBV6-2 or TRBV6-3 to TRBJ1-1; unclear D gene. The CDR3 loop spans 15 amino acids. Trimming took 2 bases from V and 1 from J, leaving 11 bases between them. CDR1 MNHEY and CDR2 SVGEGT come from the germline V gene. This CDR3 reads CASSYGRPWNTEAFF. DNA for the CDR3: TGTGCCAGCAGTTACGGCAGGCCATGGAACACTGAAGCTTTCTTT.

Ten or more counts support this clonotype. CDR3 amino acids: CASSRHRERETQYF. In DNA form, the CDR3 reads TGTGCCAGCAGTCGTCACAGGGAAAGGGAGACCCAGTACTTC. This rearrangement joins TRBV6-5 to TRBJ2-5; possible D gene TRBD1, 6 bases. Germline assignment: CDR1 MNHEY and CDR2 SVGAGI. Trimming took off 5 bases at V and 5 bases at J, with 15 bases between the two ends. The CDR3 contains 14 residues.

This clonotype was counted ten times or more. The CDR3 coding sequence is TGCAGTGCTCCCAGGGTAAAGAAGGACACTGAAGCTTTCTTT. Translated, it gives CSAPRVKKDTEAFF. J is TRBJ1-1 and V is TRBV20-1; tentatively, D is TRBD1 (5 bases). CDR3 length: 14 residues. Germline V gives CDR1 DFQATT, CDR2 SNEGSKA (reference sequence). Deletions cut 5 bases from V and 3 bases from J, with 16 bases between.

This clonotype came up many times. V and J are TRBV20-1 and TRBJ2-5; 8 nucleotides agree with TRBD2. V lost 1 base to trimming and J lost 1 base; unmatched junction nucleotides: 2. In germline, CDR1 is DFQATT, CDR2 SNEGSKA (reference sequence). There are 14 residues in the CDR3. In nucleotides, the CDR3 is TGCAGTGCTAGAGGGACTAGCAGCCAAGAGACCCAGTACTTC. Translated: CSARGTSSQETQYF.

This clonotype was seen repeatedly, ten times or more. The rearrangement uses TRBV5-1 and TRBJ2-1, with TRBD1 matching over 7 bases. After removal of 1 base from V and 4 bases from J, the junction contained 5 bases not matched to a gene. The CDR3 extends over 15 amino acids. The germline V gene has CDR1 SGHRS and CDR2 YFSETQ. CDR3 amino acids: CASSLLGQKYNEQFF. CDR3 in DNA: TGCGCCAGCAGCTTGTTGGGACAGAAATACAATGAGCAGTTCTTC.

This clonotype was counted ten times or more. This rearrangement joins TRBV6-2 or TRBV6-3 to TRBJ1-5; the match to TRBD1 covers 7 bases. Germline values: CDR1 MNHEY, CDR2 SVGEGT. The V segment lost 5 bases and the J segment 6 bases; nucleotides outside the gene matches: 10. This CDR3 has 15 residues. The DNA of the CDR3 is TGTGCCAGCAGTGTGGGACAGCCTGGGGCTCAGCCCCAGCATTTT. Translating gives CASSVGQPGAQPQHF.

This clonotype was picked up many times. CDR3 region: CSASGESSHIQYF. CDR3 nucleotides: TGCAGTGCTAGTGGGGAATCGTCGCACATTCAGTACTTC. The V and J genes are TRBV20-1 and TRBJ2-4; no definite D call. In germline, CDR1 is DFQATT, CDR2 SNEGSKA (reference sequence). Trimming took 3 bases from V and 8 from J, leaving 14 bases between them. The CDR3 consists of 13 residues.

This clonotype was counted ten times or more. The J gene is TRBJ2-1, the V gene TRBV6-1; D call uncertain. Trimming shortened V by 5 bases and J by 5 bases, and 10 bases separated the two germline ends. This CDR3 spans 13 amino acids. Per germline, CDR1 MNHNS and CDR2 SASEGT. CDR3 nucleotide sequence: TGTGCCAGCAGTACCGTATCAAACAATGAGCAGTTCTTC. Translating gives CASSTVSNNEQFF.

In this sample, this clonotype turned up many times. J is TRBJ1-2 and V is TRBV6-5, with D uncertain. Germline CDR1 MNHEY, CDR2 SVGAGI. The CDR3 totals 14 residues. V lost 2 bases, J lost 2 bases, and 9 bases lay in between. The CDR3 DNA reads as TGTGCCAGCAGTTACGGAGACAAGAACTATGGCTACACCTTC. Protein product: CASSYGDKNYGYTF.

The sample holds many counts of this clonotype. This chain links TRBV4-3 with TRBJ2-2; the D call may be TRBD1 or TRBD2 (5 bases each). V dropped 0 bases and J dropped 6 bases, with 11 bases sitting between them. Looked up from germline, CDR1 is LGHNA and CDR2 is YSLEER. The CDR3 contains 15 residues. CDR3 sequence (DNA): TGCGCCAGCAGCCAAGATTCGAGGGGTCCCGGGGAGCTGTTTTTT. This codes for CASSQDSRGPGELFF.

The sample holds many counts of this clonotype. The chain couples TRBV7-9 to TRBJ2-7, with 9 bases lining up with TRBD1. The CDR3 is made up of 17 amino acids. The germline CDR1 and CDR2 sequences are SEHNR and FQNEAQ (reference sequence). Trimming took 5 bases from V and 2 from J; bases not matched to a gene: 13. The CDR3 DNA reads as TGTGCCAGCAGCCCAAGCAAAAGGACAGGGGTGACCTACGAGCAGTACTTC. This sequence encodes CASSPSKRTGVTYEQYF.

This clonotype was recorded at least ten times. This chain links TRBV20-1 with TRBJ1-2; no clear D gene. This CDR3 is 15 amino acids long. The germline V gene has CDR1 DFQATT and CDR2 SNEGSKA (reference sequence). Trimming took off 6 bases at V and 0 bases at J, with 17 bases between the two ends. The CDR3 spells CSAEGSGDSNYGYTF. Written as DNA, the CDR3 is TGCAGTGCGGAAGGTTCTGGGGATTCTAACTATGGCTACACCTTC.

This clonotype was counted many times. This rearrangement joins TRBV10-3 to TRBJ2-7; TRBD1 might be the D (5 bases). The length of the CDR3 is 13 residues. CDR1 is ENHRY, CDR2 SYGVKD, per germline. V dropped 7 bases and J dropped 3 bases, with 13 bases sitting between them. CDR3 protein: CAIMQGQGYEQYF. The CDR3 bases are TGTGCCATCATGCAGGGTCAGGGCTACGAGCAGTACTTC.

In its sample, this clonotype was seen many times. The chain joins TRBV20-1 to TRBJ1-5; D unclear. CDR3 length: 13 amino acids. V was clipped by 6 bases and J by 3 bases, with 12 bases between them. Per the germline V gene, CDR1 is DFQATT and CDR2 is SNEGSKA (reference sequence). The CDR3, as DNA: TGCAGTGCCCTTGAGCAGATCAATCAGCCCCAGCATTTT. Translation: CSALEQINQPQHF.

In its sample, this clonotype was seen many times. This sequence joins TRBV6-5 and TRBJ1-2; no reliable D call. The CDR3 has 14 residues. Germline CDR1 reads MNHEY; CDR2 reads SVGAGI. The V end lost 2 bases, the J end lost 4 bases, and 11 bases lay between the germline ends. In DNA, the CDR3 is TGTGCCAGCAGTTACACGGACTTGGGCTATGGCTACACCTTC. Translating it yields CASSYTDLGYGYTF.

This clonotype was detected many times. The rearrangement links TRBV5-1 to TRBJ2-3; TRBD1 agrees at 9 bases. The CDR3 sequence is 15 residues long. Germline V lookup: CDR1 SGHRS, CDR2 YFSETQ. V lost 3 bases, J lost 1 base, and 3 bases stayed unmatched. Here the CDR3 reads CASSWGQGGTDTQYF. The CDR3 region has the DNA TGCGCCAGCAGCTGGGGACAGGGTGGCACAGATACGCAGTATTTT.

This clonotype has ten or more counts. The chain joins TRBV7-7 to TRBJ2-5; D assignment may be TRBD1 or TRBD2 (6 bases each). V was trimmed by 5 bases and J by 3 bases, leaving 13 bases between them. Germline CDR1 is SSHAT and CDR2 is FNYEAQ (reference sequence). There are 14 residues in the CDR3. The CDR3 spells CASSLRGDKETQYF. The CDR3 DNA is TGTGCCAGCAGCCTAAGGGGGGACAAAGAGACCCAGTACTTC.

This clonotype was detected many times. This chain's CDR3 is CSARDLGKGAHEQYF. The CDR3 region has the DNA TGCAGTGCTAGAGATTTGGGTAAGGGGGCCCACGAGCAGTACTTC. The chain recombines TRBV20-1 with TRBJ2-7, with TRBD1 identical over 7 bases. The CDR3 runs to 15 residues. CDR1 is DFQATT and CDR2 is SNEGSKA in the germline V gene (reference sequence). The V gene end was trimmed by 0 bases and the J gene end by 5 bases; junction bases not matched to a gene: 10.

V usage is TRBV20-1 and J usage is TRBJ2-7; unclear D gene. V lost 3 bases to trimming and J lost 3 bases, with 24 bases between them. Per the germline V gene, CDR1 is DFQATT and CDR2 is SNEGSKA (reference sequence). CDR3 length equals 17 residues. The CDR3 coding sequence is TGCAGTGCTAGTGTAATCCACCCGGAGACAACAATCTACGAGCAGTACTTC. Protein product: CSASVIHPETTIYEQYF.

This clonotype was recorded many times. This rearrangement joins TRBV7-2 to TRBJ2-7; no firm D call. In germline, CDR1 is SGHTA, CDR2 FQGNSA. The ends were cut back, 5 bases at V and 3 bases at J, with 11 bases in the middle. This CDR3 has 13 residues. As DNA, the CDR3 is TGTGCCAGCAGCCCAAGACTCCTCTACGAGCAGTACTTC. Translation gives CASSPRLLYEQYF. Full variable domain (missing parts from reference TRBV7-2 and TRBJ2-7): GAGVSQSPSNKVTEKGKDVELRCDPISGHTALYWYRQSLGQGLEFLIYFQGNSAPDKSGLPSDRFSAERTGGSVSTLTIQRTQQEDSAVYLCASSPRLLYEQYFGPGTRLTVT.

As concerns this clonotype: This clone may be a read error of a much larger clone one base away. This chain links TRBV5-6 with TRBJ2-7; the match to TRBD1 covers 8 bases. The CDR3 is made up of 15 amino acids. Germline-derived CDR1 and CDR2 are SGHDT and YYEEEE. CDR3 sequence: CVSSLGGQDSYEQYF. As DNA, the CDR3 is TGTGTCAGCAGCTTGGGGGGACAGGACTCCTACGAGCAGTACTTC.